This T cell receptor (beta chain) was captured by sequencing in a study of Ad26.COV2.S vaccination and SARS-CoV-2 variants. Overall study: Trial arm assignment for the donor was COV1001 Ad26.COV2.S. Study results and limitations: It was vaccine recipients, not placebo recipients, who had the higher spike-specific TCR breadth. Substantial breadth was reported for post-vaccination spike-specific CD8+ and CD4+ T cells. Possibly, TCR breadth and depth analyses underestimated total T cell responses.

This clone was detected only once. The antigen is unknown. As to treatment: some 20 received Ad26.COV2.S at low or high dose, single or two shots; several received placebo; per-sample allocation not given. It was on day 63 after the first vaccine or placebo injection that samples were taken. Sequencing used immunoSEQ multiplex PCR; TCRdb keeps in-frame clones, though not all of them. The sample lists about 370,000 clones; around nine tenths were seen once. V lost 0 bases, J lost 0 bases, and 10 bases lay in between. This CDR3 comprises 17 residues. CDR1 and CDR2 from the germline V gene are SGHRS and YFSETQ.

The clonotype comes from a person between 18 and 65 years old who received the Ad26.COV2.S COVID-19 vaccine or a placebo. This sample comprised peripheral blood, obtained in a trial of Ad26.COV2.S vaccine versus placebo. V gene TRBV5-1 combines with J gene TRBJ2-6, with unresolved D. CDR3 residues: CASSLAGKTSGANVLTF. Written as DNA, the CDR3 is TGCGCCAGCAGCTTGGCCGGCAAGACCTCTGGGGCCAACGTCCTGACTTTC.